This T cell receptor beta chain came from a study of response to subunit inactivated influenza vaccine. Overall study findings and caveats: That few new T cells are recruited by each seasonal influenza vaccination was the authors' suggestion.

TCRdb used MiXCR to reprocess the RT-PCR reads, holding one entry per CDR3 protein. The table records 530,000 or so distinct CDR3 sequences, 25% of them present only once. In regard to this clonotype: What it recognizes is unknown.

This TCR was sampled from a man aged 45-65 years who received an inactivated influenza vaccine. The source material was CD4+ T cells sorted from PBMCs, sampled 5 days after vaccination.

The CDR3: CASNPGQGSHEQYF. CDR3 sequence (DNA): TGCGCCAGCAACCCGGGACAGGGAAGCCACGAGCAGTACTTC. The V call is TRBV5-1, the J call TRBJ2-7; 9 bases match TRBD1. The germline V gene encodes CDR1 SGHRS and CDR2 YFSETQ. The CDR3 contains 14 residues. Trimming removed 6 bases from V and 5 bases from J; junction bases left unmatched: 9.